This TCR beta chain comes out of a study of T cell clonality in common variable immunodeficiency. General study points: CVID subjects showed higher TCRbeta clonality than healthy controls. Common variable immunodeficiency TCR beta sequences reportedly had fewer deletions and N-nucleotide insertions. Links between repertoire features and CVID complications were heterogeneity-limited.

Most patients and controls had Caucasian heritage. At least ten counts were recorded for this clone. Its antigen remains unknown. The read gets to within 3 residues of the CDR3 end, and the germline J gene fills in the rest. The data were produced by immunoSEQ multiplex PCR, yet TCRdb's version contains in-frame clones alone and is incomplete. This repertoire lists 57,000 or so clones without singletons; approximately 1.6% sits in the top ten. Germline loops: CDR1 SEHNR, CDR2 FQNEAQ (reference sequence). Trimming pared 0 bases from V and 1 base from J, leaving 9 bases between. This CDR3 is 15 amino acids long.

Sequencing was carried out using peripheral blood mononuclear cells. The chain couples TRBV7-9 to TRBJ2-5; no reliable D call. The receptor was isolated from a person aged 18 to 70 in good health. CDR3: CASSLAPQAQETQYF. Incomplete CDR3 DNA: TGTGCCAGCAGCTTAGCGCCCCAGGCCCAAGAGACC.